The 11 T cell receptor beta chains below all came from one sample that was sequenced in a study of T cells after yellow fever vaccination (dated by TCRdb to about 2019). The protocol used for the library was 5' RACE. TCRdb names Illumina HiSeq 2500 as the instrument used. TCRdb redid the processing of the public reads, applying fastp at Q25 and MiXCR, and retained in-frame beta chains. Identical CDR3 proteins give one entry, which carries the most common genes and DNA. The sample table lists roughly 250,000 distinct CDR3 sequences, 10% to 15% of them with a count of one. Of the sample, 0.5% to 0.6% falls within the top ten clones. The treatment or condition label on this specimen signifies: live attenuated yellow fever vaccine strain. The sequencing used CD4+ T cells sorted from PBMCs, collected 45 days after the yellow fever booster vaccination. Every receptor here comes from a man aged 25 to 45 who received the YFV17D yellow fever vaccine.

This clonotype turned up a few times. J is TRBJ2-1 and V is TRBV12-3 or TRBV12-4; the D gene is possibly TRBD2 (6 bases). Trimming took 6 bases from V and 6 from J, leaving 15 bases between them. The CDR3 contains 14 residues. In DNA, the CDR3 is TGTGCCAGCAGGCGGGTGGGACTTACCAATGAGCAGTTCTTC. As protein: CASRRVGLTNEQFF.

The J gene is TRBJ2-7, the V gene TRBV7-2, with 8 positions matching TRBD2. The CDR3 is 15 residues long. Germline loops: CDR1 SGHTA, CDR2 FQGNSA. V lost 2 bases to trimming and J lost 1 base; unmatched junction nucleotides: 4. This CDR3 is CASSLRGLASYEQYF. In nucleotides, the CDR3 is TGTGCCAGCAGCTTAAGAGGACTAGCTTCCTACGAGCAGTACTTC.

This chain connects TRBV20-1 to TRBJ1-5, with 10 bases identical to TRBD1. The V gene end was trimmed by 5 bases and the J gene end by 2 bases; junction bases not matched to a gene: 3. CDR1 and CDR2 (germline): DFQATT, SNEGSKA (reference sequence). The CDR3 extends over 14 amino acids. Here the CDR3 DNA reads TGCAGTGCTCAGACAGGGGGCCGCAATCAGCCCCAGCATTTT. It translates to CSAQTGGRNQPQHF.

This clonotype was detected a few times. This CDR3 reads CASTQGRVGGKLFF. The CDR3 DNA reads TGTGCCAGCACCCAGGGCAGGGTCGGTGGAAAACTGTTTTTT. The genes are TRBV6-1 and TRBJ1-4; possibly TRBD1 for D (5 bases). Germline V CDR1 and CDR2: MNHNS, SASEGT. The CDR3 extends over 14 amino acids. V lost 7 bases, J lost 10 bases, and 19 bases lay in between.

This chain connects TRBV20-1 to TRBJ1-6; the D gene is possibly TRBD1 (5 bases). This CDR3 has 16 residues. Trimming stripped 0 bases from V and 6 bases from J, with 15 bases between. CDR1 and CDR2 (germline): DFQATT, SNEGSKA (reference sequence). The CDR3 region has the DNA TGCAGTGCTAGAGATTCAGGGCCAAAGCTTAATTCACCCCTCCACTTT. Translating gives CSARDSGPKLNSPLHF.

V usage is TRBV29-1 and J usage is TRBJ2-5; D ambiguous. CDR1 is SQVTM and CDR2 is ANQGSEA in the germline V gene. Trimming removed 5 bases from V and 1 base from J, with 5 bases in between. The CDR3 totals 11 residues. CDR3 in DNA: TGCAGCGTTAAGGGCCAAGAGACCCAGTACTTC. This encodes CSVKGQETQYF.

The chain recombines TRBV20-1 with TRBJ1-5; D gene uncertain. V lost 7 bases and J lost 5, with 9 bases in between. The CDR3 runs 11 residues. Per the germline V gene, CDR1 is DFQATT and CDR2 is SNEGSKA (reference sequence). CDR3 amino acids: CSGSRDQPQHF. In DNA, the CDR3 is TGCAGTGGATCGAGGGATCAGCCCCAGCATTTT.

This clonotype turned up a few times. The chain is built from TRBV20-1 and TRBJ2-5; the D gene is possibly TRBD1 (5 bases). V was cut by 0 bases and J by 5 bases, with 16 bases left in between. This CDR3 has 15 residues. In germline, CDR1 is DFQATT, CDR2 SNEGSKA (reference sequence). CDR3 bases: TGCAGTGCTAGAGATCCAATACAGGTCGGGGAGACCCAGTACTTC. Translating it yields CSARDPIQVGETQYF.

This clonotype turned up a few times. The chain joins TRBV6-1 to TRBJ2-7, with D maybe TRBD2 (6 bases). This CDR3 is 15 amino acids long. Trimming shortened V by 6 bases and J by 4 bases, and 19 bases separated the two germline ends. Germline CDR1 and CDR2: MNHNS and SASEGT. The CDR3 bases are TGTGCCAGCAGAGCAGACCTAGCGTCCGATTACGAGCAGTACTTC. Encoded protein: CASRADLASDYEQYF.

This clonotype was detected many times. This chain connects TRBV5-6 to TRBJ1-5; possibly TRBD1 for D (5 bases). The V gene's germline CDR1 is SGHDT and CDR2 YYEEEE. This CDR3 contains 13 residues. V lost 4 bases, J lost 5 bases, and 10 bases lay in between. The CDR3, as DNA: TGTGCCAGCAGCCTGAGGGGAGATCAGCCCCAGCATTTT. Translating it yields CASSLRGDQPQHF.

J is TRBJ2-3 and V is TRBV7-2, with 10 nucleotides matching TRBD2. The trim removed 5 bases at V and 14 bases at J, leaving 13 bases unmatched. Germline CDR1 is SGHTA and CDR2 is FQGNSA. CDR3 size: 14 residues. The CDR3 spells CASSQGGSSGSLYF. The CDR3 region has the DNA TGTGCCAGCAGCCAAGGGGGGTCTAGCGGGAGTCTGTATTTT.